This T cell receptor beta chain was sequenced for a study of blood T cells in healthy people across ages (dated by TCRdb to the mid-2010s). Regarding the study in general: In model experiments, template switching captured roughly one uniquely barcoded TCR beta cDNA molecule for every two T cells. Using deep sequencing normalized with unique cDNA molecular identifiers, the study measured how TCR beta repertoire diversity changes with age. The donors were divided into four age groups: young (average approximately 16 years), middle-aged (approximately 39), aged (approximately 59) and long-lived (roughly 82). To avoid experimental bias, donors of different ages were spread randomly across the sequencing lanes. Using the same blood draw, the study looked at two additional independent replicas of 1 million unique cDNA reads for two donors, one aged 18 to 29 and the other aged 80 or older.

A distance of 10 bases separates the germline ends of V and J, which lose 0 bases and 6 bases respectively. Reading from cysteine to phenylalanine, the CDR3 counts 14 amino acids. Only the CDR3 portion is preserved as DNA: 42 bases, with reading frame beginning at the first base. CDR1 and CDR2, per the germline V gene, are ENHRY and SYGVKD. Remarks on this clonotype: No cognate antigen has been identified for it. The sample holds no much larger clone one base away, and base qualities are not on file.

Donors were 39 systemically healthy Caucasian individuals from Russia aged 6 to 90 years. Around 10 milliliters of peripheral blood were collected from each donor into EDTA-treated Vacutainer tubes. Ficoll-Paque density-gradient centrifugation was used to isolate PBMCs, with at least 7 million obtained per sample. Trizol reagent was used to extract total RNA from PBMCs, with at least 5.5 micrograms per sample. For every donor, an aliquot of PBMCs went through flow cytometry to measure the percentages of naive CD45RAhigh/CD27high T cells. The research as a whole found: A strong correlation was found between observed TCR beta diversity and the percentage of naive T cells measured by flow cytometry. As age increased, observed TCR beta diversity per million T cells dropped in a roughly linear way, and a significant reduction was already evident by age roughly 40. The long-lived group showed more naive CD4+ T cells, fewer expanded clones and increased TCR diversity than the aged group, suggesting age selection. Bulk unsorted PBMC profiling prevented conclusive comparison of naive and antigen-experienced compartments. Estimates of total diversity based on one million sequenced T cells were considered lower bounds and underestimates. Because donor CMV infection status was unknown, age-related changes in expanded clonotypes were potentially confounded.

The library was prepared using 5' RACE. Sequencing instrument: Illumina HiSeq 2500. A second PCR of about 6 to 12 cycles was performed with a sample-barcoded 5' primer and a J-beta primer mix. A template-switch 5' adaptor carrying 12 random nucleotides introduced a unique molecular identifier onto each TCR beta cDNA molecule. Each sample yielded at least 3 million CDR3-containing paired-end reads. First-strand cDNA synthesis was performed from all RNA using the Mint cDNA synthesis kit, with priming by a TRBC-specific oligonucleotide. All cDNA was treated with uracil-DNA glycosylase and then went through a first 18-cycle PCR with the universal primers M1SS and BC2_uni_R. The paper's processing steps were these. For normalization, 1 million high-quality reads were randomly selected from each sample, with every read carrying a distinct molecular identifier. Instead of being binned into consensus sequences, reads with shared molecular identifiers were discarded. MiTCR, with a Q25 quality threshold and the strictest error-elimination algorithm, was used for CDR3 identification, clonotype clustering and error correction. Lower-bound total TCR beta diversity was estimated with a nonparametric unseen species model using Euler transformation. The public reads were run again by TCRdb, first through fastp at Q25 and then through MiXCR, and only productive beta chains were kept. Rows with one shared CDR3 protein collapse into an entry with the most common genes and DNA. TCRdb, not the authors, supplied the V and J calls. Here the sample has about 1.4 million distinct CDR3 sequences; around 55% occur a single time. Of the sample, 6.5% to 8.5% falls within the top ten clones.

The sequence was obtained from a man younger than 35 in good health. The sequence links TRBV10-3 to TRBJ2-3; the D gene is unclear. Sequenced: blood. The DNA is TGTGCCATCAGTGAGTCTGGCCTTACGGATACGCAGTATTTT. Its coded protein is CAISESGLTDTQYF.